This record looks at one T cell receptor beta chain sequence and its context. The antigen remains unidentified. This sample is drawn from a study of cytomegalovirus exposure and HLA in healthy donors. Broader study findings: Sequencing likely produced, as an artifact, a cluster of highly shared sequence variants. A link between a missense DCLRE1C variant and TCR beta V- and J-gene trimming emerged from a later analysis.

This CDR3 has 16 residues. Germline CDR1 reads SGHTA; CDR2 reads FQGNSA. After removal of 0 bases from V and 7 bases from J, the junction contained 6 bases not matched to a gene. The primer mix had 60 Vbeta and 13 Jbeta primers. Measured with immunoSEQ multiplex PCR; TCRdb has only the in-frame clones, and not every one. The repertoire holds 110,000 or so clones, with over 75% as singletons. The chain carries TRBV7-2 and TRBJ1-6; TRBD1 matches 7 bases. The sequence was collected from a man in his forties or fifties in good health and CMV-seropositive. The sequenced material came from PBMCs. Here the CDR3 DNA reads TGTGCCAGCAGCTTAGCGATCGACAGGGCGAATTCACCCCTCCACTTT. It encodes CASSLAIDRANSPLHF.